Listed below are T cell receptor beta chains from one sample, sequenced in a study of CD8+CD57+ T cells in acquired aplastic anemia. TCRdb used MiXCR to reprocess the reads, holding one entry per CDR3 protein. The data contain 200,000 or so distinct CDR3 sequences, around 65% of them singletons. Sample: sorted CD4+, CD8+, or CD8+CD57+ T cells (not recorded which) from PBMCs. Receptors originate from a human donor with severe aplastic anemia or a healthy control (not recorded which). CDR3s include the opening cysteine and the closing phenylalanine or tryptophan. Fields, in order: V gene, D gene, J gene, clone size, CDR3 protein, CDR3 DNA. A D gene is named only where the DNA matches it firmly. Not every row has a clone size; where given, it reads once, few, many or a size class.

TRBV4-2	TRBD2	TRBJ2-7	few	CASSQGLAGDYEQYF	TGTGCCAGCAGCCAGGGACTAGCGGGAGACTACGAGCAGTACTTC
TRBV7-8	TRBD1	TRBJ1-2	few	CASSIGTGSGYTF	TGTGCCAGCAGCATAGGGACAGGGAGTGGCTACACCTTC
TRBV15	TRBD1	TRBJ1-4	few	CATSREGQGATNEKLFF	TGTGCCACCAGCAGAGAGGGACAGGGTGCAACTAATGAAAAACTGTTTTTT
TRBV6-1	-	TRBJ2-7	-	CASSSQPTVSYEQYF	TGTGCCAGCAGTTCCCAACCTACAGTCTCCTACGAGCAGTACTTC
TRBV15	-	TRBJ2-1	-	CATSLRYNEQFF	TGTGCCACCAGCTTGAGATACAATGAGCAGTTCTTC
TRBV10-3	-	TRBJ1-1	-	CAISGAGSGGTEAFF	TGTGCCATCAGTGGGGCCGGGAGTGGCGGCACTGAAGCTTTCTTT
TRBV20-1	-	TRBJ2-5	-	CSAGETQYF	TGCAGTGCTGGAGAGACCCAGTACTTC
TRBV3-1	-	TRBJ1-4	-	CASRRGTEKLFF	TGTGCCAGCAGGAGGGGGACTGAAAAACTGTTTTTT
TRBV7-6	TRBD1	TRBJ1-1	-	CASSPGQGNTEAFF	TGTGCCAGCTCGCCGGGACAGGGGAACACTGAAGCTTTCTTT
TRBV19	-	TRBJ2-3	-	CASSETGNTDTQYF	TGTGCCAGTAGTGAGACAGGTAACACAGATACGCAGTATTTT
TRBV6-5	-	TRBJ2-2	many	CASSYSGEDTGELFF	TGTGCCAGCAGTTACTCCGGGGAGGACACCGGGGAGCTGTTTTTT
TRBV9	-	TRBJ1-6	few	CASSGTQGQVLHF	TGTGCCAGCAGTGGAACACAGGGACAAGTCCTCCACTTT
TRBV6-6	TRBD2	TRBJ2-3	few	CASMGGGGTDTQYF	TGTGCCAGCATGGGCGGGGGGGGCACAGATACGCAGTATTTT
TRBV7-9	-	TRBJ2-2	-	CASSLRGLNTGELFF	TGTGCCAGCAGCCTCCGGGGATTGAACACCGGGGAGCTGTTTTTT
TRBV29-1	-	TRBJ1-3	many	CSVELEAISGNTIYF	TGCAGCGTTGAACTGGAGGCGATCTCTGGAAACACCATATATTTT
TRBV7-4	TRBD1	TRBJ2-7	-	CASSFPGTGVNEQYF	TGTGCCAGCAGCTTTCCCGGGACAGGGGTCAACGAGCAGTACTTC
TRBV5-1	-	TRBJ1-2	-	CASSLDLSAVSGYTF	TGCGCCAGCAGCTTGGATCTTTCCGCGGTATCGGGCTACACCTTC
TRBV20-1	-	TRBJ1-2	-	CSAQLTESRGYTF	TGCAGTGCTCAATTAACAGAGTCTAGGGGCTACACCTTC
TRBV29-1	TRBD1	TRBJ1-1	-	CSLRQGNEAFF	TGCAGCCTCCGACAGGGGAATGAAGCTTTCTTT
TRBV24-1	-	TRBJ1-5	few	CATSETGLSQPQHF	TGTGCCACCAGTGAAACAGGGTTGAGTCAGCCCCAGCATTTT
TRBV20-1	-	TRBJ2-1	few	CSARVADNEQFF	TGCAGTGCTAGAGTGGCCGACAATGAGCAGTTCTTC
TRBV7-9	-	TRBJ1-1	few	CASSPREAAEGTEAFF	TGTGCCAGCAGCCCTCGAGAGGCAGCGGAAGGCACTGAAGCTTTCTTT
TRBV5-5	-	TRBJ2-2	-	CASSAGGETGELFF	TGTGCCAGCAGCGCAGGGGGGGAAACCGGGGAGCTGTTTTTT
TRBV10-3	-	TRBJ1-1	once	CAISIGPGDTEAFF	TGTGCCATCAGTATCGGCCCTGGGGACACTGAAGCTTTCTTT
TRBV20-1	-	TRBJ2-7	-	CSARYGRSSYEQYF	TGCAGTGCTAGGTATGGCAGGAGCTCCTACGAGCAGTACTTC
TRBV7-2	-	TRBJ1-2	-	CASNFGSDYGYTF	TGTGCCAGCAACTTCGGCAGCGACTATGGCTACACCTTC
TRBV19	-	TRBJ1-2	-	CASSTRLAGPYNGYTF	TGTGCCAGTAGTACCCGACTAGCGGGGCCCTACAATGGCTACACCTTC
TRBV12-3/TRBV12-4	-	TRBJ1-2	many	CASSFPGINYGYTF	TGTGCCAGCAGTTTCCCGGGGATTAACTATGGCTACACCTTC
TRBV5-6	-	TRBJ2-1	-	CASSLVGKQFF	TGTGCCAGCAGCTTGGTCGGGAAGCAGTTCTTC
TRBV6-5	-	TRBJ1-1	many	CASSYFQGSDTEAFF	TGTGCCAGCAGTTACTTTCAGGGTTCGGACACTGAAGCTTTCTTT
TRBV2	TRBD1	TRBJ1-4	-	CASKPDRTNEKLFF	TGTGCCAGCAAGCCGGACAGGACTAATGAAAAACTGTTTTTT
TRBV9	-	TRBJ1-2	-	CASSPPYNRQVTYGYTF	TGTGCCAGCAGCCCCCCGTACAATCGACAGGTGACTTATGGCTACACCTTC
TRBV12-3/TRBV12-4	TRBD1	TRBJ1-3	-	CASSLTGMGNTIYF	TGTGCCAGCAGTTTGACAGGGATGGGAAACACCATATATTTT
TRBV24-1	-	TRBJ2-7	once	CATSDLESSYEQYF	TGTGCCACCAGTGATTTGGAAAGCTCCTACGAGCAGTACTTC
TRBV7-8	-	TRBJ1-5	-	CASSSLIDQPQHF	TGTGCCAGCAGCTCACTAATTGATCAGCCCCAGCATTTT